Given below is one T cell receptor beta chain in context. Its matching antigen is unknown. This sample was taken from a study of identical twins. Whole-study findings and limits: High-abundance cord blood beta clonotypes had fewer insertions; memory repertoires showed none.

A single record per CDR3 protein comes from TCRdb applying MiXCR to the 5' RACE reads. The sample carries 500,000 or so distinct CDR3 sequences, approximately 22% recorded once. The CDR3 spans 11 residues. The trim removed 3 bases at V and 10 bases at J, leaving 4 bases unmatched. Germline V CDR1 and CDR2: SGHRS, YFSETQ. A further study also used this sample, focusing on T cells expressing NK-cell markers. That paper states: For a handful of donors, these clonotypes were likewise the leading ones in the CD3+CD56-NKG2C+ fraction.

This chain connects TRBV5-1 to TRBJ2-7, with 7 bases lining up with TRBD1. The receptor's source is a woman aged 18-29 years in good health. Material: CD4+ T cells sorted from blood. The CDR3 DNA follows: TGCGCCAGCAGCTATGACAGGGATCAGTACTTC. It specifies CASSYDRDQYF.